A single sample is the source of the 8 T cell receptor beta chains below, sequenced in a study of blood T cell repertoires in COVID-19 (dated by TCRdb to the early 2020s). The method was the immunoSEQ multiplex PCR assay. Sourced from immuneACCESS, this table was stored by TCRdb with only in-frame sequences that have V and J called. A share of the clones is absent; for the studies checked, an unresolved V gene accounts for under half, and the remainder has no known explanation. Counted in this sample were about 100,000 clones; approximately 86% of them appeared once. Less than 3.5% of the sample is held by the ten biggest clonotypes. The sample was peripheral blood. The receptors originated from a man aged 45 to 65 with active or convalescent COVID-19.

The chain links TRBV11-2 to TRBJ2-3; a possible D gene is TRBD1 (6 bases). Germline assignment: CDR1 SGHAT and CDR2 FQNNGV. Between the trimmed V and J ends, which lost 4 bases and 5 bases, there was a span of 10 bases. The CDR3 sequence is 13 residues long. CDR3: CASSWGRGDTQYF. In DNA form, the CDR3 reads TGTGCCAGCAGCTGGGGGCGCGGAGATACGCAGTATTTT. The whole variable domain, filled in from reference TRBV11-2 and TRBJ2-3, reads EAGVAQSPRYKIIEKRQSVAFWCNPISGHATLYWYQQILGQGPKLLIQFQNNGVVDDSQLPKDRFSAERLKGVDSTLKIQPAKLEDSAVYLCASSWGRGDTQYFGPGTRLTVL.

The chain employs TRBV9 and TRBJ2-3; 9 bases fit TRBD2. CDR3 length: 17 amino acids. Per the germline V gene, CDR1 is SGDLS and CDR2 is YYNGEE. The ends lost 3 bases at V and 4 bases at J; junction bases unmatched: 12. The chain's CDR3 is CASSALGGGGAADTQYF. DNA for the CDR3: TGTGCCAGCAGCGCGCTGGGCGGCGGGGGGGCCGCAGATACGCAGTATTTT.

The J gene is TRBJ1-6, the V gene TRBV4-3; TRBD1 matches at 9 bases. The V segment lost 0 bases and the J segment 9 bases; nucleotides outside the gene matches: 9. There are 17 residues in the CDR3. Germline CDR1 reads LGHNA; CDR2 reads YSLEER. In DNA, the CDR3 is TGCGCCAGCAGCCAAGATGATCCCGGGACAGGGAGTTCACCCCTCCACTTT. It yields the protein CASSQDDPGTGSSPLHF.

The chain is built from TRBV7-8 and TRBJ1-2; 10 bases are shared with TRBD1. Germline trimming cut 4 bases from V and 6 bases from J; bases unmatched to any gene: 5. The germline V gene has CDR1 SGHVS and CDR2 FQNEAQ. The CDR3 runs 14 residues. CDR3 in DNA: TGTGCCAGCAGCTCGGGACAGGGGAGGGATGGCTACACCTTC. Translation: CASSSGQGRDGYTF.

V and J are TRBV24-1 and TRBJ2-3; 9 nucleotides align to TRBD1. CDR1 and CDR2 from the germline V gene are KGHDR and SFDVKD. This CDR3 has 13 amino acids. The trim removed 9 bases at V and 3 bases at J, leaving 3 bases unmatched. The CDR3 nucleotides are TGTGCCACCCGAGGACAGGGGACAGATACGCAGTATTTT. Its translation: CATRGQGTDTQYF.

This chain connects TRBV5-1 to TRBJ1-1, with D possibly TRBD1 on 5 matching bases. The CDR3 length is 13 residues. CDR1 and CDR2 (germline): SGHRS, YFSETQ. The ends were cut back, 5 bases at V and 2 bases at J, with 10 bases in the middle. CDR3: CASRVTDNTEAFF. The CDR3 nucleotides read TGCGCCAGCAGGGTGACAGATAACACTGAAGCTTTCTTT.

The V and J genes are TRBV5-5 and TRBJ1-5, with TRBD1 as a possible D gene (6 bases). Trimming shortened V by 2 bases and J by 6 bases, and 15 bases separated the two germline ends. Per the germline V gene, CDR1 is SGHKS and CDR2 is YYEKEE (reference sequence). The length of the CDR3 is 15 residues. CDR3 DNA sequence: TGTGCCAGCAGCTTCCTGGACAGCCGGACTCAGCCCCAGCATTTT. Translation gives CASSFLDSRTQPQHF.

The rearrangement joins TRBV18 to TRBJ1-1, with 8 bases identical to TRBD1. Germline V gene lookup returns CDR1 KGHSH and CDR2 LQKENI. The length of the CDR3 is 16 residues. Unmatched junction bases numbered 7, after V lost 4 bases and J lost 0 bases. Here the CDR3 reads CASSLHDRGMNTEAFF. As DNA, the CDR3 is TGTGCCAGCTCACTTCATGACAGGGGTATGAACACTGAAGCTTTCTTT. Complete variable domain (other parts from reference TRBV18 and TRBJ1-1): NAGVMQNPRHLVRRRGQEARLRCSPMKGHSHVYWYRQLPEEGLKFMVYLQKENIIDESGMPKERFSAEFPKEGPSILRIQQVVRGDSAAYFCASSLHDRGMNTEAFFGQGTRLTVV.